These 10 T cell receptor beta chains originate from one sample sequenced in a study of cytomegalovirus exposure and HLA in healthy donors. PCR used 60 Vbeta primers and 13 Jbeta primers. Some clones are missing from TCRdb's copy, which holds only in-frame ones; the method was immunoSEQ multiplex PCR. The sample features 200,000 to 250,000 clones, with around 0.95% in its top ten. Material for sequencing was PBMCs. The receptors were sampled from a woman in her 30s in good health and CMV-seropositive.

The chain recombines TRBV9 with TRBJ2-1; tentatively, D is TRBD2 (5 bases). Looked up from germline, CDR1 is SGDLS and CDR2 is YYNGEE. The ends were cut back, 0 bases at V and 2 bases at J, with 12 bases in the middle. The CDR3 consists of 16 residues. Here the CDR3 reads CASSVGGISPYNEQFF. In DNA, the CDR3 is TGTGCCAGCAGCGTAGGAGGGATCTCCCCCTACAATGAGCAGTTCTTC.

J is TRBJ1-5 and V is TRBV7-9; D call uncertain. V was trimmed by 3 bases and J by 3 bases, leaving 9 bases between them. The CDR3 is 14 residues long. Germline V CDR1 and CDR2: SEHNR, FQNEAQ (reference sequence). The CDR3 loop reads CASSFGTANQPQHF. CDR3 in DNA: TGTGCCAGCAGCTTCGGTACAGCCAATCAGCCCCAGCATTTT.

The CDR3 sequence is CASTTTGILYGYTF. CDR3 DNA: TGTGCCAGCACCACCACGGGGATCCTCTATGGCTACACCTTC. The chain is built from TRBV18 and TRBJ1-2; D ambiguous. The CDR3 has 14 residues. The V end lost 8 bases, the J end lost 4 bases, and 17 bases lay between the germline ends. Per the germline V gene, CDR1 is KGHSH and CDR2 is LQKENI.

The genes are TRBV18 and TRBJ2-4, with D perhaps TRBD1 (6 bases). CDR3 size: 15 residues. V lost 3 bases and J 2 bases, leaving 11 bases between the germline ends. Looked up from germline, CDR1 is KGHSH and CDR2 is LQKENI. The CDR3 bases are TGTGCCAGCTCACCTATAGACAGGCCCAAAAACATTCAGTACTTC. Translated: CASSPIDRPKNIQYF.

This sequence joins TRBV19 and TRBJ1-1; tentatively, D is TRBD1 (6 bases). Germline V gene lookup returns CDR1 LNHDA and CDR2 SQIVND (reference sequence). The CDR3 runs to 16 residues. Trimming removed 6 bases at V and 10 bases at J, with 27 bases between. The CDR3 nucleotides are TGTGCCAGTAGGACTCCGGGCGGCAGGGGAGGGACTCGAGCTTTCTTT. It codes for CASRTPGGRGGTRAFF.

The V gene is TRBV5-1, the J gene TRBJ1-6; D perhaps matches TRBD1 (6 bases). V was pared by 4 bases and J by 7 bases, with 21 bases between. The germline CDR1 and CDR2 sequences are SGHRS and YFSETQ. This CDR3 comprises 17 residues. The CDR3 nucleotides are TGCGCCAGCAGCCAACGGACAGCCGATGCCTTCAATTCACCCCTCCACTTT. Translated: CASSQRTADAFNSPLHF. The full variable domain, in which reference TRBV5-1 and TRBJ1-6 provide the parts outside the CDR3, is KAGVTQTPRYLIKTRGQQVTLSCSPISGHRSVSWYQQTPGQGLQFLFEYFSETQRNKGNFPGRFSGRQFSNSRSEMNVSTLELGDSALYLCASSQRTADAFNSPLHFGNGTRLTVT.

The V call is TRBV4-1, the J call TRBJ2-3, with 11 bases matching TRBD2. The CDR3 has 21 residues. The junction had 16 bases not matched to a gene; V was cut back by 0 bases and J by 2 bases. The germline V gene has CDR1 MGHRA and CDR2 YSYEKL. CDR3 residues: CASSQDSRLAGSTRITDTQYF. The DNA for the CDR3 is TGCGCCAGCAGCCAAGACAGTCGACTAGCGGGGTCCACAAGAATCACAGATACGCAGTATTTT.

V gene TRBV7-8 combines with J gene TRBJ2-7; D may be TRBD2 (6 bases). The germline gives CDR1 SGHVS, CDR2 FQNEAQ. The CDR3 length is 15 residues. V shed 5 bases and J shed 2 bases, with 16 bases lying between them. CDR3 protein: CASSPQYAGTYEQYF. CDR3 DNA sequence: TGTGCCAGCAGCCCACAGTATGCGGGGACCTACGAGCAGTACTTC.

The J gene is TRBJ2-7, the V gene TRBV4-2; the D is unclear. CDR1 is LGHNA, CDR2 YNFKEQ, per germline. With 0 bases removed from V and 5 bases from J, the gap between germline ends came to 5 bases. CDR3 length equals 12 residues. CDR3 DNA sequence: TGTGCCAGCAGCCAAGACAGAAACGAGCAGTACTTC. Protein: CASSQDRNEQYF.

The chain is built from TRBV7-2 and TRBJ2-5; D unclear. Germline V gives CDR1 SGHTA, CDR2 FQGNSA. V lost 5 bases to trimming and J lost 1 base, with 5 bases between them. CDR3 size: 12 residues. The CDR3 DNA follows: TGTGCCAGCAGCAAAGCCCAAGAGACCCAGTACTTC. Its protein is CASSKAQETQYF.